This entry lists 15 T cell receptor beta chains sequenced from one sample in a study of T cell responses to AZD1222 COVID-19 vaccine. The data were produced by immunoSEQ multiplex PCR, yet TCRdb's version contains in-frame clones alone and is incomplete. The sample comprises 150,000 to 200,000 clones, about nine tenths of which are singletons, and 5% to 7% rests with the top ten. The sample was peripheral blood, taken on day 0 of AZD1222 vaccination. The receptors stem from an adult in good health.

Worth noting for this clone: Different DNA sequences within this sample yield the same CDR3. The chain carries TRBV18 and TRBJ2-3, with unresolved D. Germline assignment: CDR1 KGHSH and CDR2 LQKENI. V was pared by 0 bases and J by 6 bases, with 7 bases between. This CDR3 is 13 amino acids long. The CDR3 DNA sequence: TGTGCCAGCTCACCACCGAGTTCCGATACGCAGTATTTT. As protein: CASSPPSSDTQYF.

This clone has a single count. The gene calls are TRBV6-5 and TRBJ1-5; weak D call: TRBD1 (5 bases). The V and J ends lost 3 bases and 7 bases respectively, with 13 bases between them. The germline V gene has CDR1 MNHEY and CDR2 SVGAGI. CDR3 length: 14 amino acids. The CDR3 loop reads CASSYSGPPQPQHF. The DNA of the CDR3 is TGTGCCAGCAGTTATTCGGGGCCTCCGCAGCCCCAGCATTTT.

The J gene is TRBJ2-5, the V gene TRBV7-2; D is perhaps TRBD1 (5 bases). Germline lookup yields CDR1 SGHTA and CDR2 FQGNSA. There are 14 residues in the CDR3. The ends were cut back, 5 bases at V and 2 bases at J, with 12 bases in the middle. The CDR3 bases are TGTGCCAGCAGCCCACGGACATTACAAGAGACCCAGTACTTC. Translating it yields CASSPRTLQETQYF.

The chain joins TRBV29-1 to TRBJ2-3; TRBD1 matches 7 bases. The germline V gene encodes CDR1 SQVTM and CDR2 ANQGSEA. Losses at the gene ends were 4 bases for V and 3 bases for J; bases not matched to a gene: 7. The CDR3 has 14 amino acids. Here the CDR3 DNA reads TGCAGCGTTGCGCCACAGGGGTGGACAGATACGCAGTATTTT. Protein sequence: CSVAPQGWTDTQYF.

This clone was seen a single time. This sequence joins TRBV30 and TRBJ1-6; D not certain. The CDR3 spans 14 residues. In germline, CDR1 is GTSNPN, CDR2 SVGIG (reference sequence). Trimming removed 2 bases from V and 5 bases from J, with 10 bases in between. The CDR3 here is CAWSRPGNNSPLHF. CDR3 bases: TGTGCCTGGAGTCGCCCAGGCAATAATTCACCCCTCCACTTT.

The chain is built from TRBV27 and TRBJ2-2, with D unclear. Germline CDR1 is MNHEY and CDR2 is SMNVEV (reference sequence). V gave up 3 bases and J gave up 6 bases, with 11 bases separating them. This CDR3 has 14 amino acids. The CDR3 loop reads CASSFSTFPGELFF. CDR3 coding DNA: TGTGCCAGCAGTTTCTCGACTTTCCCCGGGGAGCTGTTTTTT.

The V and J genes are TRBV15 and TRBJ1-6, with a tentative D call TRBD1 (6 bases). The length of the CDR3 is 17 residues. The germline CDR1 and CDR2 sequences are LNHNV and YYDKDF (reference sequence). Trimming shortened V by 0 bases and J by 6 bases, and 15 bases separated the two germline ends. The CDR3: CATSRETGRGVNSPLHF. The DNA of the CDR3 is TGTGCCACCAGCAGAGAGACAGGCCGAGGTGTTAATTCACCCCTCCACTTT.

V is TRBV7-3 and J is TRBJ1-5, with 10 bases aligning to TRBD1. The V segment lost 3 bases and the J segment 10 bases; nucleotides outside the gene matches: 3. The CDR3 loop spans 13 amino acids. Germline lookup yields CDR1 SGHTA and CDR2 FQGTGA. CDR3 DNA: TGTGCCAGCAGCTTCGACAGGGGGCAACCCCAGCATTTT. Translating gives CASSFDRGQPQHF. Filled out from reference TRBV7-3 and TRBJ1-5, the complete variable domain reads GAGVSQTPSNKVTEKGKYVELRCDPISGHTALYWYRQSLGQGPEFLIYFQGTGAADDSGLPNDRFFAVRPEGSVSTLKIQRTERGDSAVYLCASSFDRGQPQHFGDGTRLSIL.

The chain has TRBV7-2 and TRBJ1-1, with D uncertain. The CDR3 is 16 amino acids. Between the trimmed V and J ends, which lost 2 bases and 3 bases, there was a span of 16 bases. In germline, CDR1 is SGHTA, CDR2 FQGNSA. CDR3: CASSLLYGLRDTEAFF. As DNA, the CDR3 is TGTGCCAGCAGCTTATTATACGGCTTACGCGACACTGAAGCTTTCTTT.

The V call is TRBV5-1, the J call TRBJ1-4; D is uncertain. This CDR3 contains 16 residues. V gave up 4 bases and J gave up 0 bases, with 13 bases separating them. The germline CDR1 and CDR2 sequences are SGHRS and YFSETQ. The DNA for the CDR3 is TGCGCCAGCAGCACCCAGTTGTCTGCAACTAATGAAAAACTGTTTTTT. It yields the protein CASSTQLSATNEKLFF.

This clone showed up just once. The CDR3 DNA reads TGTGCCAGCAGTCACCCCAGTGGGCCCCAGCATTTT. Translated, it gives CASSHPSGPQHF. This sequence joins TRBV12-3 or TRBV12-4 and TRBJ1-5; D ambiguous. The CDR3 extends over 12 amino acids. Trimming left V 5 bases short and J 9 bases short, with 11 bases between.

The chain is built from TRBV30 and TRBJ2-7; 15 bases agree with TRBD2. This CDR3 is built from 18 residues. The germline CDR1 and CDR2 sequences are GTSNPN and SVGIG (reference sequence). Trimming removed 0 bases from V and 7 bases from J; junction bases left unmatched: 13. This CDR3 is CAWSVGTSGRPMKHEQYF. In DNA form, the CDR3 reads TGTGCCTGGAGTGTAGGGACTAGCGGGAGGCCAATGAAACATGAGCAGTACTTC.

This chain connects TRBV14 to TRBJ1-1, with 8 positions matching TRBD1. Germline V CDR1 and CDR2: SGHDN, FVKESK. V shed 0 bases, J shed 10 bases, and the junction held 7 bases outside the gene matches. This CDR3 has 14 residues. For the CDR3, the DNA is TGTGCCAGCAGCCAAGATCCAGGGGGCCCCCGAGCTTTCTTT. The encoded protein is CASSQDPGGPRAFF.

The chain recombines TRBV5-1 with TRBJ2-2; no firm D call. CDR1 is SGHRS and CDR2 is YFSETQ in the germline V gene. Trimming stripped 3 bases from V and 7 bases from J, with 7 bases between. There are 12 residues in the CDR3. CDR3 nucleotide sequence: TGCGCCAGCAGCTCTCAAGTCGGGGAGCTGTTTTTT. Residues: CASSSQVGELFF.

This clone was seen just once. CDR3 sequence: CASSLSSGGPTDTQYF. CDR3 coding DNA: TGTGCCAGCAGCTTAAGCTCAGGGGGACCCACAGATACGCAGTATTTT. V is TRBV7-8 and J is TRBJ2-3; 7 bases line up with TRBD1. V lost 2 bases, J lost 2 bases, and 7 bases stayed unmatched. The CDR3 consists of 16 residues. The germline gives CDR1 SGHVS, CDR2 FQNEAQ.